A single sample gave rise to the 14 T cell receptor beta chains below, sequenced in a study of blood T cell repertoires in COVID-19. Profiling relied on immunoSEQ multiplex PCR, and the TCRdb table lists in-frame clones only, not all of them. The sample has about 170,000 clones, approximately 90% seen once. Sequenced material: peripheral blood. The receptors derive from a young man with COVID-19, enrolled during active disease.

This chain joins TRBV27 and TRBJ2-3; 8 bases match TRBD1. Trimming at V came to 2 bases and at J to 2 bases, leaving 6 bases not matched to a gene. The germline CDR1 and CDR2 sequences are MNHEY and SMNVEV (reference sequence). The CDR3 spans 16 residues. CDR3 nucleotide sequence: TGTGCCAGCAGTTTAGTGGGGACAGGACACACAGATACGCAGTATTTT. Encoded protein: CASSLVGTGHTDTQYF.

The V gene is TRBV28, the J gene TRBJ1-2; TRBD1 matches 8 bases. Germline CDR1 MDHEN, CDR2 SYDVKM. V dropped 5 bases and J dropped 5; count of bases not matched to a gene: 7. This CDR3 region has 14 residues. The CDR3 DNA is TGTGCCAGCAGTGTCGGACAGGGCCCATATGGCTACACCTTC. Translation gives CASSVGQGPYGYTF.

The rearrangement links TRBV19 to TRBJ2-5; TRBD1 matches 9 bases. Germline CDR1 is LNHDA and CDR2 is SQIVND (reference sequence). The CDR3 runs to 14 residues. Trimming took 6 bases from V and 2 from J; bases not matched to a gene: 4. This CDR3 reads CASRLTGGQETQYF. For the CDR3, the DNA is TGTGCCAGTAGGCTGACAGGGGGACAAGAGACCCAGTACTTC.

The J gene is TRBJ2-2, the V gene TRBV19; D might be TRBD2 (7 bases). The length of the CDR3 is 15 residues. The germline CDR1 and CDR2 sequences are LNHDA and SQIVND (reference sequence). V lost 7 bases and J lost 0, with 12 bases in between. The CDR3 is CASIAGAANTGELFF. CDR3 bases: TGTGCCAGTATCGCGGGGGCAGCGAACACCGGGGAGCTGTTTTTT.

CDR3 DNA: TGTGCCAGCAGTTACTCTGGGCCAGAGAAACTGTTTTTT. Residues: CASSYSGPEKLFF. The genes are TRBV6-6 and TRBJ1-4, with no clear D. CDR3 length: 13 residues. The V gene lost 0 bases and the J gene lost 11 bases, with 10 bases spanning the gap. CDR1 is MNHNY, CDR2 SVGAGI, per germline (reference sequence).

V is TRBV12-2 and J is TRBJ1-5; the table's D call, TRBD1, was not checked against the DNA. TRBV12-2 is termed a pseudogene. The CDR3 contains 16 residues. The CDR3 reads CASRYPQGLKGQPQHF. CDR3 in DNA: TGTGCAAGTCGCTATCCGCAGGGGTTAAAGGGGCAGCCCCAGCATTTT.

This rearrangement joins TRBV11-1 to TRBJ2-2, with 8 bases aligning to TRBD1. The length of the CDR3 is 16 residues. Germline CDR1 and CDR2: SGHAT and FQDESV (reference sequence). Trimming removed 5 bases from V and 1 base from J; junction bases left unmatched: 6. The CDR3 sequence: CASSPRGTGNTGELFF. As DNA, the CDR3 is TGTGCCAGCAGCCCCCGAGGGACAGGGAACACCGGGGAGCTGTTTTTT.

V is TRBV19 and J is TRBJ2-3; D may be TRBD1 (5 bases). Per germline, CDR1 LNHDA and CDR2 SQIVND (reference sequence). The CDR3 covers 14 residues. V dropped 0 bases and J dropped 1 base, with 5 bases sitting between them. The CDR3 loop is CASSIDRGTDTQYF. CDR3 in DNA: TGTGCCAGTAGTATAGACAGGGGCACAGATACGCAGTATTTT.

The chain joins TRBV6-5 to TRBJ2-1; 7 bases are a match to TRBD1. Germline-derived CDR1 and CDR2 are MNHEY and SVGAGI. J was trimmed by 9 bases and V by 2 bases; bases with no gene match: 7. CDR3 length: 14 residues. CDR3 DNA sequence: TGTGCCAGCAGTTACCTTGAGGGGGCCCTTGAGCAGTTCTTC. Protein sequence: CASSYLEGALEQFF.

The CDR3 bases are TGTGCCAGCAGTGAAGACTGGAATGAAAAACTGTTTTTT. The encoded protein is CASSEDWNEKLFF. The chain recombines TRBV2 with TRBJ1-4; D gene ambiguous. The CDR3 is made up of 13 amino acids. Germline assignment: CDR1 SNHLY and CDR2 FYNNEI. The ends were cut back, 1 base at V and 5 bases at J, with 5 bases in the middle.

The rearrangement links TRBV5-6 to TRBJ1-1; D gene uncertain. The V gene lost 0 bases and the J gene lost 7 bases, with 7 bases spanning the gap. The CDR3 loop spans 12 amino acids. Germline values: CDR1 SGHDT, CDR2 YYEEEE. In nucleotides, the CDR3 is TGTGCCAGCAGCTTGGGGTACGGTGAAGCTTTCTTT. As protein: CASSLGYGEAFF.

The chain carries TRBV2 and TRBJ1-1; 8 bases are a match to TRBD1. The germline V gene has CDR1 SNHLY and CDR2 FYNNEI. The J segment lost 6 bases and the V segment lost 5 bases, leaving 2 bases of the junction unmatched. The CDR3 is made up of 12 amino acids. Here the CDR3 DNA reads TGTGCCAGCAGTTCACAGGGGGCTGAAGCTTTCTTT. As protein: CASSSQGAEAFF.

The rearrangement uses TRBV5-5 and TRBJ1-1; maybe TRBD1 (5 bases). The V end was cut by 0 bases, the J end by 6 bases, with 9 bases between. This CDR3 spans 13 amino acids. The germline gives CDR1 SGHKS, CDR2 YYEKEE (reference sequence). In DNA, the CDR3 is TGTGCCAGCAGCTTGGTAGGGGCCCCTGAAGCTTTCTTT. Protein: CASSLVGAPEAFF.

The chain uses TRBV5-4 and TRBJ2-1; the match to TRBD2 covers 14 bases. CDR1 is SGHNT, CDR2 YYREEE, per germline (reference sequence). V shed 4 bases, J shed 8 bases, and the junction held 8 bases outside the gene matches. CDR3 size: 16 residues. The CDR3 region is CASSVRLAGGPDEQFF. DNA for the CDR3: TGTGCCAGCAGCGTGAGACTAGCGGGGGGGCCCGATGAGCAGTTCTTC.